These 31 T cell receptor beta chains were all obtained from the same sample, sequenced in a study of CD8+ T cells in alopecia areata. Extraction and reverse transcription of RNA yielded cDNA as the sequencing template. Sequencing was performed with immunoSEQ multiplex PCR; in TCRdb, only in-frame clones are kept and a portion is missing. Found here are under 65,000 clones, around 40% of them singletons; the top ten hold roughly half. The sample taken for sequencing was NKG2D-low CD8+ T cells sorted from blood. These receptors were collected from a human donor with alopecia areata.

The rearrangement uses TRBV7-2 and TRBJ1-1; TRBD1 aligns across 10 bases. With V trimmed by 4 bases and J by 12 bases, 5 bases remained unmatched. Germline assignment: CDR1 SGHTA and CDR2 FQGNSA. The CDR3 has 12 residues. The CDR3 protein is CASSSGTGVTFF. The DNA for the CDR3 is TGTGCCAGCAGCTCCGGGACAGGGGTTACTTTCTTT.

This clone was picked up a small number of times. V gene TRBV7-9 combines with J gene TRBJ2-7, with unresolved D. The CDR3 runs to 12 residues. The germline V and J ends were trimmed by 2 bases and 7 bases, with 9 bases remaining between them. The germline CDR1 and CDR2 sequences are SEHNR and FQNEAQ (reference sequence). Here the CDR3 DNA reads TGTGCCAGCAGCTTATCCTTGCGGGAGCAGTACTTC. It codes for CASSLSLREQYF.

J is TRBJ2-2 and V is TRBV4-3; D remains ambiguous. The CDR3 is 15 residues long. Trimming shortened V by 5 bases and J by 3 bases, and 13 bases separated the two germline ends. Germline loops: CDR1 LGHNA, CDR2 YSLEER. CDR3 sequence reads: CASSDSRTHTGELFF. The DNA of the CDR3 is TGCGCCAGCAGCGACTCTAGGACCCACACCGGGGAGCTGTTTTTT.

The rearrangement links TRBV6-4 to TRBJ2-1; unclear D gene. CDR3 size: 16 residues. Germline assignment: CDR1 MRHNA and CDR2 SNTAGT. Between the trimmed V and J ends, which lost 0 bases and 4 bases, there was a span of 13 bases. CDR3 in DNA: TGTGCCAGCAGTGACTCGGACCTGTCCCCATACAATGAGCAGTTCTTC. This translates into CASSDSDLSPYNEQFF.

The chain employs TRBV7-6 and TRBJ2-5; D is perhaps TRBD2 (6 bases). CDR1 SGHVS and CDR2 FNYEAQ come from the germline V gene. Trimming took off 5 bases at V and 5 bases at J, with 18 bases between the two ends. This CDR3 has 15 amino acids. The CDR3 sequence is CASSPQGYLAETQYF. As DNA, the CDR3 is TGTGCCAGCAGCCCCCAGGGATACCTAGCGGAGACCCAGTACTTC. Variable domain in full (rest from reference TRBV7-6 and TRBJ2-5): GAGVSQSPRYKVTKRGQDVALRCDPISGHVSLYWYRQALGQGPEFLTYFNYEAQQDKSGLPNDRFSAERPEGSISTLTIQRTEQRDSAMYRCASSPQGYLAETQYFGPGTRLLVL.

This rearrangement joins TRBV27 to TRBJ2-7; no definite D call. The V end was cut by 0 bases, the J end by 6 bases, with 9 bases between. CDR3 length equals 13 residues. Germline-derived CDR1 and CDR2 are MNHEY and SMNVEV (reference sequence). CDR3 in amino acids: CASSLSPPLEQYF. The CDR3, as DNA: TGTGCCAGCAGTTTATCACCCCCCCTCGAGCAGTACTTC.

The chain joins TRBV4-3 to TRBJ2-1; 7 nucleotides match TRBD2. The CDR3 covers 16 residues. The V segment lost 4 bases and the J segment 2 bases; nucleotides outside the gene matches: 8. CDR1 and CDR2 from the germline V gene are LGHNA and YSLEER. This chain's CDR3 is CASSPGLADTYNEQFF. CDR3 bases: TGCGCCAGCAGCCCCGGCCTAGCGGACACCTACAATGAGCAGTTCTTC.

The chain employs TRBV27 and TRBJ2-1, with D maybe TRBD1 (5 bases). This CDR3 is built from 15 residues. The V gene lost 3 bases and the J gene lost 2 bases, with 11 bases spanning the gap. The germline V gene encodes CDR1 MNHEY and CDR2 SMNVEV (reference sequence). The CDR3 reads CASSFGTGAYNEQFF. CDR3 DNA sequence: TGTGCCAGCAGTTTTGGCACAGGCGCCTACAATGAGCAGTTCTTC.

This sequence joins TRBV4-1 and TRBJ2-7; the match to TRBD2 covers 10 bases. The CDR3 has 15 residues. Germline loops: CDR1 MGHRA, CDR2 YSYEKL. Unmatched junction bases numbered 7, after V lost 2 bases and J lost 6 bases. The CDR3 protein is CASSQSSLAGVEQYF. In DNA form, the CDR3 reads TGCGCCAGCAGCCAATCCTCTCTAGCGGGAGTCGAGCAGTACTTC.

The rearrangement links TRBV25-1 to TRBJ2-7; the D gene could be TRBD1 or TRBD2 (6 bases each). Trimming removed 8 bases from V and 5 bases from J, with 7 bases in between. The CDR3 loop spans 10 amino acids. Looked up from germline, CDR1 is MGHDK and CDR2 is SYGVNS. The CDR3, as DNA: TGTGCCAGCGGGGGGCACGAGCAGTACTTC. It translates to CASGGHEQYF.

The chain combines TRBV12-5 with TRBJ1-1; TRBD1 agrees at 7 bases. This CDR3 is built from 14 residues. Germline V gene data show CDR1 as LGHNT and CDR2 as FRNRAP. J was trimmed by 4 bases and V by 1 base; bases with no gene match: 3. The CDR3 coding sequence is TGTGCTAGTGGTTTGGGACAGGGCGGCACTGAAGCTTTCTTT. This encodes CASGLGQGGTEAFF. Full variable domain (rest looked up from reference TRBV12-5 and TRBJ1-1): DARVTQTPRHKVTEMGQEVTMRCQPILGHNTVFWYRQTMMQGLELLAYFRNRAPLDDSGMPKDRFSAEMPDATLATLKIQPSEPRDSAVYFCASGLGQGGTEAFFGQGTRLTVV.

This clone was counted between two and nine times. This rearrangement joins TRBV27 to TRBJ2-3; 9 nucleotides align to TRBD2. Trimming at V came to 4 bases and at J to 4 bases, leaving 3 bases not matched to a gene. Germline V gene data show CDR1 as MNHEY and CDR2 as SMNVEV (reference sequence). The CDR3 sequence is 14 residues long. CDR3 DNA: TGTGCCAGCAGTTATAGCGGGAGCCCAGATACGCAGTATTTT. It encodes CASSYSGSPDTQYF.

The V call is TRBV27, the J call TRBJ2-5; D gene uncertain. From germline, CDR1 is MNHEY and CDR2 SMNVEV (reference sequence). The CDR3 length is 14 residues. V dropped 8 bases and J dropped 0 bases, with 13 bases sitting between them. The CDR3 reads CASGRTPYQETQYF. The CDR3 region has the DNA TGTGCCAGCGGACGGACCCCGTACCAAGAGACCCAGTACTTC.

This clone was detected only once. The chain joins TRBV9 to TRBJ2-1; D assignment may be TRBD1 or TRBD2 (5 bases each). This CDR3 comprises 14 residues. Trimming left V 8 bases short and J 0 bases short, with 12 bases between. Germline V gives CDR1 SGDLS, CDR2 YYNGEE. CDR3 DNA sequence: TGTGCCAGTTCCCGGGACGGCTCCTACAATGAGCAGTTCTTC. Translated: CASSRDGSYNEQFF.

V gene TRBV27 combines with J gene TRBJ2-3, with D hard to call. Germline CDR1 MNHEY, CDR2 SMNVEV (reference sequence). V gave up 2 bases and J gave up 2 bases, with 8 bases separating them. The CDR3 covers 14 residues. The DNA for the CDR3 is TGTGCCAGCAGTTTAGTGGGTCCCACAGATACGCAGTATTTT. Protein sequence: CASSLVGPTDTQYF.

J is TRBJ2-7 and V is TRBV4-1, with TRBD2 identical over 7 bases. Germline CDR1 MGHRA, CDR2 YSYEKL. The CDR3 has 15 residues. With V trimmed by 4 bases and J by 3 bases, 9 bases remained unmatched. The CDR3 sequence: CASSLAGPLDYEQYF. The CDR3 DNA follows: TGCGCCAGCAGCCTAGCGGGCCCCCTTGACTACGAGCAGTACTTC.

This clone appeared a few times. The V call is TRBV29-1, the J call TRBJ1-5; the D is unclear. V was clipped by 4 bases and J by 0 bases, with 10 bases between them. The CDR3 has 14 amino acids. Germline-derived CDR1 and CDR2 are SQVTM and ANQGSEA. The CDR3 bases are TGCAGCGTTGGCTTTGGAGATAGCAATCAGCCCCAGCATTTT. Protein product: CSVGFGDSNQPQHF.

This clone showed up just a few times. The CDR3, as DNA: TGCAGCGTTGAAGAGTCGTGGGGCAACACTGAAGCTTTCTTT. Its protein is CSVEESWGNTEAFF. The chain is built from TRBV29-1 and TRBJ1-1; D is perhaps TRBD1 (5 bases). Germline values: CDR1 SQVTM, CDR2 ANQGSEA. Trimming took off 0 bases at V and 2 bases at J, with 10 bases between the two ends. The CDR3 is 14 residues long.

The rearrangement uses TRBV29-1 and TRBJ1-2, with unresolved D. CDR1 and CDR2 (germline): SQVTM, ANQGSEA. The CDR3 has 11 amino acids. V gave up 2 bases and J gave up 4 bases, with 5 bases separating them. DNA of the CDR3: TGCAGCGTTGAATCATCCTATGGCTACACCTTC. It yields the protein CSVESSYGYTF.

There are many counts of this clone. The chain carries TRBV23-1 and TRBJ1-2; D is ambiguous. TRBV23-1 is filed as an ORF, its function uncertain. CDR3 length equals 12 residues. Trimming took off 3 bases at V and 6 bases at J, with 8 bases between the two ends. In DNA, the CDR3 is TGCGCCAGCAGTCAGCACAAGGATGGCTACACCTTC. It codes for CASSQHKDGYTF.

This clone was observed a handful of times. The gene calls are TRBV19 and TRBJ2-7, with D possibly called TRBD1 or TRBD2 (5 bases each). The CDR3 is 15 residues long. Trimming took 4 bases from V and 5 from J, leaving 18 bases between them. The germline V gene has CDR1 LNHDA and CDR2 SQIVND (reference sequence). This chain's CDR3 is CASSTIPSRGDEQYF. The CDR3 nucleotides are TGTGCCAGTAGTACGATTCCATCTCGAGGGGACGAGCAGTACTTC. Together with reference TRBV19 and TRBJ2-7, the CDR3 gives the full variable domain: DGGITQSPKYLFRKEGQNVTLSCEQNLNHDAMYWYRQDPGQGLRLIYYSQIVNDFQKGDIAEGYSVSREKKESFPLTVTSAQKNPTAFYLCASSTIPSRGDEQYFGPGTRLTVT.

Details on this clone: Other DNA sequences in this sample translate to the same CDR3. DNA of the CDR3: TGTGCCAGCAGCTTATCCCCATACGAGCAGTACTTC. As protein: CASSLSPYEQYF. The chain uses TRBV7-9 and TRBJ2-7; unclear D gene. Germline V lookup: CDR1 SEHNR, CDR2 FQNEAQ (reference sequence). The V and J ends lost 2 bases and 4 bases respectively, with 6 bases between them. The CDR3 has 12 residues.

Only a few counts were recorded for this clone. The chain joins TRBV29-1 to TRBJ1-2; the match to TRBD1 covers 8 bases. Germline V gene sequence: CDR1 SQVTM, CDR2 ANQGSEA. The junction had 16 bases not matched to a gene; V was cut back by 3 bases and J by 7 bases. The CDR3 length is 16 residues. The CDR3 reads CSVDVRDRKSVSGYTF. CDR3 sequence (DNA): TGCAGCGTTGACGTCCGGGACAGGAAATCCGTCTCTGGCTACACCTTC.

A remark on this clone: This specimen includes other DNA sequences encoding the same CDR3. This chain links TRBV9 with TRBJ2-7; no firm D call. Trimming cost V 0 bases and J 0 bases, with 10 bases left between them. Per germline, CDR1 SGDLS and CDR2 YYNGEE. The CDR3 is 15 amino acids. CDR3 sequence (DNA): TGTGCCAGCAGCGTAGAGGGTGGCAGCTCCTACGAGCAGTACTTC. Its translation: CASSVEGGSSYEQYF.

This clone appeared a few times. This chain links TRBV27 with TRBJ2-3; either TRBD1 or TRBD2 may supply D (5 bases each). The germline V gene has CDR1 MNHEY and CDR2 SMNVEV (reference sequence). This CDR3 region has 15 residues. Trimming took off 4 bases at V and 3 bases at J, with 14 bases between the two ends. This chain's CDR3 is CASSWGPTGTDTQYF. CDR3 sequence (DNA): TGTGCCAGCAGTTGGGGACCCACGGGTACAGATACGCAGTATTTT.

The gene calls are TRBV29-1 and TRBJ2-3, with D possibly being TRBD1 or TRBD2 (5 bases each). Trimming stripped 7 bases from V and 0 bases from J, with 17 bases between. The CDR3 spans 15 residues. The germline gives CDR1 SQVTM, CDR2 ANQGSEA. The CDR3: CSAYGDGESTDTQYF. DNA of the CDR3: TGCAGCGCCTACGGGGACGGGGAGAGCACAGATACGCAGTATTTT.

The chain combines TRBV27 with TRBJ2-7; tentatively, D is TRBD2 (6 bases). This CDR3 is built from 16 residues. Germline loops: CDR1 MNHEY, CDR2 SMNVEV (reference sequence). V was shortened by 0 bases and J by 1 base, with 13 bases between the two germline ends. CDR3 in amino acids: CASSLSMGEASYEQYF. The CDR3 region has the DNA TGTGCCAGCAGTTTATCGATGGGGGAGGCTTCCTACGAGCAGTACTTC.

This clone has more than one count but fewer than ten. The rearrangement uses TRBV29-1 and TRBJ1-2; the D gene is possibly TRBD1 (6 bases). The CDR3 contains 14 residues. In germline, CDR1 is SQVTM, CDR2 ANQGSEA. V lost 6 bases to trimming and J lost 1 base, with 15 bases between them. CDR3 nucleotide sequence: TGCAGCGTCCCTGGACCGGGACATAACTATGGCTACACCTTC. It translates to CSVPGPGHNYGYTF.

The chain employs TRBV27 and TRBJ2-1, with D tentatively TRBD1 or TRBD2 (5 bases each). Germline V gene sequence: CDR1 MNHEY, CDR2 SMNVEV (reference sequence). The CDR3 is made up of 15 amino acids. V lost 2 bases, J lost 5 bases, and 13 bases lay in between. Here the CDR3 reads CASSLTTGTNNEQFF. DNA for the CDR3: TGTGCCAGCAGTTTAACAACCGGGACCAACAATGAGCAGTTCTTC.

The chain combines TRBV6-6 with TRBJ2-5, with no clear D. V lost 3 bases, J lost 5 bases, and 13 bases lay in between. The CDR3 spans 14 residues. Germline V gene sequence: CDR1 MNHNY, CDR2 SVGAGI (reference sequence). The CDR3 nucleotides read TGTGCCAGCAGTTATCATAGCTCGGCGGAGACCCAGTACTTC. Its translation: CASSYHSSAETQYF.

The gene calls are TRBV14 and TRBJ2-3; no clear D. Germline loops: CDR1 SGHDN, CDR2 FVKESK. V lost 1 base, J lost 10 bases, and 12 bases lay in between. The CDR3 extends over 13 amino acids. CDR3 nucleotides: TGTGCCAGCAGCCAAGCCCTCGCTGGTGCGCAGTATTTT. Translation gives CASSQALAGAQYF.